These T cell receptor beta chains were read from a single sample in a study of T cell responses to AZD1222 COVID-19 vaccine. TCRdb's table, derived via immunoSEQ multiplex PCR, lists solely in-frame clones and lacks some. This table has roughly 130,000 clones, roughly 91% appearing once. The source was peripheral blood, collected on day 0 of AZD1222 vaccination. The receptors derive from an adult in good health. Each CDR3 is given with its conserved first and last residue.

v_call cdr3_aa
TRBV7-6 CASSLGFGVSYNEQFF
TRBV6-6 CASSPRQGLGGNQPQHF
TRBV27 CASSLRGRSTYEQYF
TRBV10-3 CAISGDSQLGIQYF
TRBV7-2 CASSSIAVLYNEQFF
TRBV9 CASSVGGDSYGYTF
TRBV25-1 CASSRLLYNEQFF
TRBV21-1 CASSKEQGRSNQPQHF
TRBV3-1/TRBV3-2 CASSLGQGQSPLHF
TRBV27 CAAQAAGGIQYF
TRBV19 CASSQLVADTQYF
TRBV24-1 CATSERRGWGNQPQHF
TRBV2 CASSEDATGTSYEQYF
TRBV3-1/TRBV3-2 CASSQENWEDEQFF
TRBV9 CASSVNSGEGEQFF
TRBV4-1 CASSPSADTQYF
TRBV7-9 CAFPARGNYGYTF
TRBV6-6 CASSYTSGSYNEQFF
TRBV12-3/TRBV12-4 CASSYTRGDIQYF
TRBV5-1 CASSLTRTGPGHEQYF
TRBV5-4 CASSLTGRLSYGYTF
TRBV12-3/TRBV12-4 CASTVLGATEAFF
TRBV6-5 CASSSLSGRNTEAFF